A single sample is the source of the 8 T cell receptor beta chains below, sequenced in a study of T-cell memory formation after mild COVID-19. TCRdb re-called the 5' RACE reads through MiXCR, storing one row per CDR3 protein. The sample records 290,000 or so distinct CDR3 sequences, approximately 20% being singletons. The sample taken for sequencing was PBMCs or a T cell subset sorted from them (not recorded which). These receptors all come from a man between 18 and 35 years old who had mild COVID-19 (a few samples of this study predate the infection). Cell type and time point are not known.

The chain joins TRBV7-3 to TRBJ2-5, with D unclear. The V gene lost 0 bases and the J gene lost 5 bases, with 13 bases spanning the gap. From germline, CDR1 is SGHTA and CDR2 FQGTGA. The length of the CDR3 is 15 residues. This CDR3 is CASSLTAEPSETQYF. The CDR3 nucleotides are TGTGCCAGCAGCTTAACGGCAGAGCCTTCGGAGACCCAGTACTTC.

This rearrangement joins TRBV10-3 to TRBJ2-7; no clear D gene. The CDR3 spans 14 residues. The germline CDR1 and CDR2 sequences are ENHRY and SYGVKD. Deletions cut 7 bases from V and 2 bases from J, with 15 bases between. The CDR3 bases are TGTGCCATCACGGTTACCCCTACCACCTACGAGCAGTACTTC. This codes for CAITVTPTTYEQYF.

This clonotype was observed a few times. The chain uses TRBV18 and TRBJ2-1, with 9 bases matching TRBD2. The CDR3 runs to 17 residues. Germline-derived CDR1 and CDR2 are KGHSH and LQKENI. The ends lost 4 bases at V and 2 bases at J; junction bases unmatched: 9. CDR3 sequence reads: CASSLAGTSRTYNEQFF. The CDR3 nucleotides are TGTGCCAGCTCACTAGCGGGGACTAGCCGGACCTACAATGAGCAGTTCTTC.

This clonotype was picked up a small number of times. The chain joins TRBV18 to TRBJ2-2; 9 bases are shared with TRBD1. V dropped 10 bases and J dropped 4; count of bases not matched to a gene: 7. CDR3 length: 14 amino acids. Germline-derived CDR1 and CDR2 are KGHSH and LQKENI. Here the CDR3 DNA reads TGTGCCAACCGACCGACAGGGGGCACCGGGGAGCTGTTTTTT. Translating it yields CANRPTGGTGELFF.

This sequence joins TRBV11-2 and TRBJ2-2; 7 nucleotides line up with TRBD1. Germline values: CDR1 SGHAT, CDR2 FQNNGV. V shed 6 bases and J 0 bases; nucleotides not matched to a gene: 4. This CDR3 has 15 amino acids. The CDR3 sequence: CASRGDSANTGELFF. The CDR3 coding sequence is TGTGCCAGCAGGGGGGACAGCGCGAACACCGGGGAGCTGTTTTTT.

This chain uses TRBV4-3 with TRBJ1-5, with D hard to call. Trimming removed 4 bases from V and 1 base from J, with 11 bases in between. The germline CDR1 and CDR2 sequences are LGHNA and YSLEER. CDR3 length: 15 residues. This CDR3 reads CASSRELGSNQPQHF. DNA of the CDR3: TGCGCCAGCAGCCGCGAGCTCGGAAGCAATCAGCCCCAGCATTTT.

This clonotype came up a few times. DNA of the CDR3: TGCAGTGCTGGGGGCTCACAGAGCTCCTACAATGAGCAGTTCTTC. Translated: CSAGGSQSSYNEQFF. The chain couples TRBV20-1 to TRBJ2-1; a weak D match, TRBD1 (6 bases). CDR3 length: 15 amino acids. The ends were cut back, 5 bases at V and 0 bases at J, with 14 bases in the middle. Germline V gene lookup returns CDR1 DFQATT and CDR2 SNEGSKA (reference sequence).

This clonotype turned up a few times. The J gene is TRBJ1-2, the V gene TRBV7-9; 8 nucleotides line up with TRBD1. Per germline, CDR1 SEHNR and CDR2 FQNEAQ (reference sequence). This CDR3 comprises 14 residues. Unmatched junction bases numbered 3, after V lost 3 bases and J lost 3 bases. The CDR3 region has the DNA TGTGCCAGCAGCTTTGGACAGGGTGACTATGGCTACACCTTC. Its protein product is CASSFGQGDYGYTF.